A single sample gave rise to the 23 T cell receptor beta chains below, sequenced in a study of blood T cell repertoires in COVID-19. Assay used: immunoSEQ multiplex PCR; TCRdb lists only in-frame clones, some missing. This sample carries roughly 380,000 clones, more than 65% of them seen once, and the ten largest clones take around 1%. Material: peripheral blood. These receptors were taken from a human donor with acute or convalescent COVID-19. The donor label of this sample is uncertain.

The chain couples TRBV28 to TRBJ1-5; perhaps TRBD1 as D (5 bases). The CDR3 runs 14 residues. The germline V gene encodes CDR1 MDHEN and CDR2 SYDVKM. V shed 3 bases and J shed 6 bases, with 12 bases lying between them. CDR3 loop: CASSFLREGQPQHF. CDR3 coding DNA: TGTGCCAGCAGTTTTCTCAGGGAGGGTCAGCCCCAGCATTTT.

The V call is TRBV10-3, the J call TRBJ1-1; D call uncertain. CDR1 and CDR2 from the germline V gene are ENHRY and SYGVKD. This CDR3 is built from 13 residues. V was trimmed by 2 bases and J by 1 base, leaving 5 bases between them. The CDR3 DNA reads as TGTGCCATCAGTGAGCCAGGGAACACTGAAGCTTTCTTT. This gives the protein CAISEPGNTEAFF.

The genes are TRBV7-8 and TRBJ2-1; 7 positions match TRBD2. The CDR3 runs 15 residues. Looked up from germline, CDR1 is SGHVS and CDR2 is FQNEAQ. Trimming at V came to 7 bases and at J to 6 bases, leaving 12 bases not matched to a gene. As DNA, the CDR3 is TGTGCCAGCACCCCTCGCCTGCGGGAGACCAATGAGCAGTTCTTC. Protein sequence: CASTPRLRETNEQFF.

In this sample, this clone turned up a few times. The chain has TRBV20-1 and TRBJ2-1; TRBD2 is a possible D gene (6 bases). CDR3 length: 11 residues. The V and J ends lost 2 bases and 12 bases respectively, with 11 bases between them. CDR1 and CDR2 (germline): DFQATT, SNEGSKA (reference sequence). DNA for the CDR3: TGCAGTGCTAGATTGGACTATGCGCAGTTCTTC. This codes for CSARLDYAQFF.

The chain is built from TRBV28 and TRBJ1-1, with TRBD1 matching 9 bases. The CDR3 totals 14 residues. Trimming removed 6 bases from V and 10 bases from J; junction bases left unmatched: 12. CDR1 is MDHEN, CDR2 SYDVKM, per germline. The chain's CDR3 is CASRDTGQGIRAFF. For the CDR3, the DNA is TGTGCCAGCAGGGACACCGGACAGGGGATTAGAGCTTTCTTT.

At least ten counts were recorded for this clone. The CDR3 bases are TGTGCCAGCAGCTCAAACCGTGCGCTAGCGGGTTTCTCCTACAATGAGCAGTTCTTC. Protein product: CASSSNRALAGFSYNEQFF. The chain employs TRBV7-9 and TRBJ2-1, with 8 bases identical to TRBD2. V lost 4 bases, J lost 0 bases, and 14 bases stayed unmatched. CDR1 and CDR2 from the germline V gene are SEHNR and FQNEAQ (reference sequence). CDR3 size: 19 residues.

This chain joins TRBV4-1 and TRBJ1-5; possibly TRBD1 for D (5 bases). Looked up from germline, CDR1 is MGHRA and CDR2 is YSYEKL. The ends were cut back, 6 bases at V and 5 bases at J, with 11 bases in the middle. The CDR3 loop spans 13 amino acids. CDR3 protein: CASSRGTDQPQHF. CDR3 DNA sequence: TGCGCCAGCAGTAGGGGTACCGATCAGCCCCAGCATTTT.

The J gene is TRBJ2-4, the V gene TRBV3-1 (or the pseudogene TRBV3-2); TRBD2 aligns across 10 bases. CDR3 length: 16 residues. From germline, CDR1 is LGHDT and CDR2 YNNKEL (reference sequence). The V and J ends lost 1 base and 7 bases, in that order; junction bases with no gene match: 7. The CDR3 loop is CASSQGPAGGRNIQYF. The CDR3 DNA is TGTGCCAGCAGCCAAGGCCCAGCGGGGGGGAGGAACATTCAGTACTTC.

This chain links TRBV9 with TRBJ1-3; no firm D call. CDR3 length: 14 amino acids. Trimming pared 3 bases from V and 0 bases from J, leaving 7 bases between. Germline V gene sequence: CDR1 SGDLS, CDR2 YYNGEE. In DNA, the CDR3 is TGTGCCAGCAGCGCCCGGGTCTCTGGAAACACCATATATTTT. Encoded protein: CASSARVSGNTIYF.

The chain is built from TRBV30 and TRBJ1-1; D call uncertain. Germline CDR1 and CDR2: GTSNPN and SVGIG (reference sequence). This CDR3 spans 12 amino acids. Trimming stripped 5 bases from V and 5 bases from J, with 12 bases between. In DNA form, the CDR3 reads TGTGCCTGGGGTCTTGCGGGTACTGAAGCTTTCTTT. Its protein is CAWGLAGTEAFF.

The chain carries TRBV2 and TRBJ2-2; 8 bases agree with TRBD1. CDR3 length: 15 amino acids. The junction had 9 bases not matched to a gene; V was cut back by 5 bases and J by 7 bases. Germline CDR1 is SNHLY and CDR2 is FYNNEI. CDR3 nucleotides: TGTGCCAGCAGTTCCGGACAGGGTTCGGGCGGGGAGCTGTTTTTT. This sequence encodes CASSSGQGSGGELFF.

This clone showed up just once. The chain joins TRBV9 to TRBJ2-5; TRBD2 matches at 7 bases. The CDR3 is 15 residues long. After removal of 4 bases from V and 0 bases from J, the junction contained 6 bases not matched to a gene. Germline V gene lookup returns CDR1 SGDLS and CDR2 YYNGEE. The DNA for the CDR3 is TGTGCCAGCAGCCCGGGACTAACCAACCAAGAGACCCAGTACTTC. Translation gives CASSPGLTNQETQYF.

The V and J genes are TRBV12-3 or TRBV12-4 and TRBJ1-4, with D maybe TRBD1 (6 bases). V gave up 5 bases and J gave up 10 bases, with 8 bases separating them. This CDR3 comprises 11 residues. The CDR3 DNA reads as TGTGCCAGCAGTGAGACAGGAAAACTGTTTTTT. Protein product: CASSETGKLFF.

This sequence joins TRBV5-1 and TRBJ1-2; unclear D gene. The germline gives CDR1 SGHRS, CDR2 YFSETQ. V lost 0 bases and J lost 5, with 11 bases in between. The CDR3 covers 14 residues. CDR3 residues: CASSLAPGVYGYTF. As DNA, the CDR3 is TGCGCCAGCAGCTTGGCTCCGGGTGTTTATGGCTACACCTTC.

The chain uses TRBV7-2 and TRBJ2-7; possible D gene TRBD1, 6 bases. In germline, CDR1 is SGHTA, CDR2 FQGNSA. The CDR3 contains 14 residues. V gave up 1 base and J gave up 1 base, with 8 bases separating them. CDR3 in amino acids: CASSLVGGSYEQYF. The DNA for the CDR3 is TGTGCCAGCAGCTTAGTAGGGGGATCCTACGAGCAGTACTTC.

The chain joins TRBV7-9 to TRBJ2-1, with TRBD2 identical over 8 bases. The CDR3 runs 15 residues. Germline V lookup: CDR1 SEHNR, CDR2 FQNEAQ (reference sequence). The V and J ends lost 8 bases and 8 bases, in that order; junction bases with no gene match: 14. CDR3 sequence (DNA): TGTGCCAGCCAAGCCCCGGGGGGGGGATTGGATGAGCAGTTCTTC. Translation: CASQAPGGGLDEQFF.

The chain uses TRBV5-1 and TRBJ2-7; 7 nucleotides line up with TRBD1. Germline CDR1 reads SGHRS; CDR2 reads YFSETQ. This CDR3 is 15 amino acids long. J gave up 2 bases and V 0 bases, and 5 bases lay outside the gene matches. The CDR3 coding sequence is TGCGCCAGCAGCTTGGGGGACAGCACTACCTACGAGCAGTACTTC. This sequence encodes CASSLGDSTTYEQYF.

CDR3 bases: TGTGCCAGTAGTAAAGAGTCTTTCCTTGCAACTAATGAAAAACTGTTTTTT. Encoded protein: CASSKESFLATNEKLFF. The V call is TRBV19, the J call TRBJ1-4; D is unresolved. The CDR3 runs 17 residues. V was pared by 4 bases and J by 0 bases, with 15 bases between. CDR1 is LNHDA, CDR2 SQIVND, per germline (reference sequence).

This clone was seen only once. The genes are TRBV7-8 and TRBJ1-3; no definite D call. Trimming stripped 8 bases from V and 4 bases from J, with 12 bases between. Germline V gene data show CDR1 as SGHVS and CDR2 as FQNEAQ. The CDR3 sequence is 13 residues long. The chain's CDR3 is CASGAVLGNTIYF. The CDR3 DNA sequence: TGTGCCAGCGGAGCGGTATTGGGAAACACCATATATTTT.

This clone was detected only a few times. This specimen includes other DNA sequences encoding the same CDR3. This chain uses TRBV6-6 with TRBJ1-1, with D uncertain. V gave up 3 bases and J gave up 0 bases, with 5 bases separating them. CDR3 size: 13 residues. Per the germline V gene, CDR1 is MNHNY and CDR2 is SVGAGI (reference sequence). The CDR3, as DNA: TGTGCCAGCAGTTATACTTTGAACACTGAAGCTTTCTTT. Its translation is CASSYTLNTEAFF.

The V gene is TRBV3-1 (or the pseudogene TRBV3-2), the J gene TRBJ2-3; D perhaps matches TRBD2 (5 bases). V was shortened by 1 base and J by 3 bases, with 17 bases between the two germline ends. Germline V gives CDR1 LGHDT, CDR2 YNNKEL (reference sequence). The CDR3 totals 17 residues. CDR3 coding DNA: TGTGCCAGCAGCCAAGGCCTCCACACCTCGGGGACAGATACGCAGTATTTT. Translated: CASSQGLHTSGTDTQYF.

This rearrangement joins TRBV6-5 to TRBJ2-2, with TRBD1 matching over 7 bases. Looked up from germline, CDR1 is MNHEY and CDR2 is SVGAGI. V lost 6 bases and J lost 1; bases outside the gene matches: 2. CDR3 length: 14 amino acids. The CDR3, as DNA: TGTGCCAGCAGGGGGACAGAGAACACCGGGGAGCTGTTTTTT. This translates into CASRGTENTGELFF.

With regard to this clone: This specimen includes other DNA sequences encoding the same CDR3. V is TRBV5-1 and J is TRBJ2-1; D is perhaps TRBD2 (6 bases). Germline V CDR1 and CDR2: SGHRS, YFSETQ. This CDR3 is 15 amino acids long. Trimming removed 0 bases at V and 0 bases at J, with 7 bases between. The CDR3 sequence: CASSLVGGSYNEQFF. The CDR3, as DNA: TGCGCCAGCAGCTTGGTCGGGGGCTCCTACAATGAGCAGTTCTTC.